This entry lists 4 T cell receptor beta chains sequenced from one sample in a study of beta chain features in type 1 diabetes. Expressed TCRB transcripts were sequenced, since all the RNA that had been isolated was reverse transcribed. This table comes from immunoSEQ multiplex PCR, and its TCRdb copy is limited to in-frame clones, with some not included. Counted here are under 450,000 clones, less than 15% occurring once; the ten biggest clones make up under 0.02%. The sequencing input was naive CD4+ T cells from blood. These TCRs come from a woman aged 18-35 years in good health.

This chain links TRBV25-1 with TRBJ2-5; a possible D gene is TRBD1 (6 bases). CDR3 length: 14 residues. Germline CDR1 reads MGHDK; CDR2 reads SYGVNS. Trimming removed 3 bases at V and 1 base at J, with 9 bases between. The CDR3 DNA follows: TGTGCCAGCAGTGACAGGGGACCCCAAGAGACCCAGTACTTC. Amino acids: CASSDRGPQETQYF.

This clone turned up a few times. The V gene is TRBV2, the J gene TRBJ2-7, with 8 nucleotides matching TRBD1. Germline lookup yields CDR1 SNHLY and CDR2 FYNNEI. After removal of 6 bases from V and 5 bases from J, the junction contained 9 bases not matched to a gene. The length of the CDR3 is 14 residues. CDR3 in amino acids: CASSPLGTGNEQYF. The CDR3 DNA sequence: TGTGCCAGCAGCCCTCTAGGGACAGGCAACGAGCAGTACTTC.

This sequence joins TRBV28 and TRBJ2-7; 10 bases are shared with TRBD2. CDR3 size: 17 residues. From germline, CDR1 is MDHEN and CDR2 SYDVKM. Losses at the gene ends were 2 bases for V and 5 bases for J; bases not matched to a gene: 12. The CDR3 protein is CASSLTRASGRVHEQYF. The CDR3 nucleotides are TGTGCCAGCAGTTTAACCCGGGCTAGCGGGAGAGTTCACGAGCAGTACTTC.

This clone was seen once. The V gene is TRBV9, the J gene TRBJ2-7; TRBD2 matches 11 bases. The CDR3 consists of 15 residues. Germline trimming cut 0 bases from V and 3 bases from J; bases unmatched to any gene: 2. The V gene's germline CDR1 is SGDLS and CDR2 YYNGEE. CDR3 coding DNA: TGTGCCAGCAGCGTAGGACTAGCGGGAAACTACGAGCAGTACTTC. Its protein is CASSVGLAGNYEQYF.